This TCR beta chain emerged from a study of T cell responses to AZD1222 COVID-19 vaccine. The wider study: Combined were second doses at about 4 or about 12 weeks.

This table comes from immunoSEQ multiplex PCR, and its TCRdb copy is limited to in-frame clones, with some not included. The sample includes 110,000 to 150,000 clones, roughly 92% of them seen just once. Notes on the study in general: The study identified only five or six AZD1222 recipients as seropositive at baseline. Females outnumbered males among donors, who were mostly white British; clonal diversity was possibly underestimated.

This clone occurred a few times. What it binds is not known. The germline V and J ends were trimmed by 1 base and 0 bases, with 5 bases remaining between them. This CDR3 comprises 15 residues. Germline loops: CDR1 SGHNT, CDR2 YYREEE (reference sequence). The chain has TRBV5-4 and TRBJ1-6, with D unclear. Sequencing used peripheral blood, obtained on day 0 of AZD1222 vaccination. The sequence was collected from an adult in good health. CDR3 coding DNA: TGTGCCAGCAGCTTGCGGAGCTCCTATAATTCACCCCTCCACTTT. Translated: CASSLRSSYNSPLHF.